The present T cell receptor beta chain was sequenced within a study of cytomegalovirus exposure and HLA in healthy donors. From germline, CDR1 is ENHRY and CDR2 SYGVKD. The CDR3 totals 12 residues. Trimming at V came to 10 bases and at J to 5 bases, leaving 5 bases not matched to a gene. The PCR contained 60 Vbeta and 13 Jbeta primers. Profiling relied on immunoSEQ multiplex PCR, and the TCRdb table lists in-frame clones only, not all of them. This table has around 94,000 clones, around 79% appearing once. Sequencing was performed on PBMCs. The V and J genes are TRBV10-3 and TRBJ2-1; TRBD2 matches at 7 bases. The clonotype originates from a woman aged 40 to 50 in good health and CMV-seropositive. The CDR3, as DNA: TGTGCCACCGGGCTAGCGGACAATGAGCAGTTCTTC. Its protein product is CATGLADNEQFF.